This T cell receptor (beta chain) was recovered during a study of blood T cell repertoires in COVID-19. Turning to the study itself: Sources were T cells, B-cell-depleted T cells, or PBMCs; the material itself was cDNA or gDNA.

J gave up 1 base and V 5 bases, and 7 bases lay outside the gene matches. The CDR3 has 17 residues. Per germline, CDR1 LNHNV and CDR2 YYDKDF (reference sequence). In the authors' methods: It was from reference gene primer amplification that nucleated cell counts were estimated. Profiling relied on immunoSEQ multiplex PCR, and the TCRdb table lists in-frame clones only, not all of them. V, J and clone size reflect that table, while D and trimming were determined from the DNA. The data contain roughly 140,000 clones, 75% to 85% of them singletons. The chain recombines TRBV15 with TRBJ1-5; 11 positions match TRBD1. This TCR derives from a man aged 70-80 years who had recovered from COVID-19. The sequenced material came from peripheral blood. The CDR3: CATSADRGPGSNQPQHF. The DNA for the CDR3 is TGTGCCACCAGCGCGGACAGGGGGCCTGGGAGCAATCAGCCCCAGCATTTT.